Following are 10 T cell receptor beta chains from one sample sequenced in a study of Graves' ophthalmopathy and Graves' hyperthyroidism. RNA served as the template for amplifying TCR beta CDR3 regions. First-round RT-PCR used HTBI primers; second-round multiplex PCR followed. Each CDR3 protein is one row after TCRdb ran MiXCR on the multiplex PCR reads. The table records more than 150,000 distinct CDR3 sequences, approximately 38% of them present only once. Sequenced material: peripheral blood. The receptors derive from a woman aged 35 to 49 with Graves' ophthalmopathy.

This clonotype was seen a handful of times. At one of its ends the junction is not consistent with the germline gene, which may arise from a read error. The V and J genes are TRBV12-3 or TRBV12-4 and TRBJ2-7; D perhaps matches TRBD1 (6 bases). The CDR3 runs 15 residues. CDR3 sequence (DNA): TGTGTCAGCACCTTGGGACACCCGGGCACCTACGAGCAGTACTTC. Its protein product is CVSTLGHPGTYEQYF.

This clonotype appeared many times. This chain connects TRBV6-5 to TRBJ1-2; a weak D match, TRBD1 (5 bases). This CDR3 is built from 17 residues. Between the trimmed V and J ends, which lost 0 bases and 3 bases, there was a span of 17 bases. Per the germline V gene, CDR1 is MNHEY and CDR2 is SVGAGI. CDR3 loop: CASSYSVRGAEDYGYTF. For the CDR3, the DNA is TGTGCCAGCAGTTACTCCGTAAGGGGTGCGGAGGACTATGGCTACACCTTC.

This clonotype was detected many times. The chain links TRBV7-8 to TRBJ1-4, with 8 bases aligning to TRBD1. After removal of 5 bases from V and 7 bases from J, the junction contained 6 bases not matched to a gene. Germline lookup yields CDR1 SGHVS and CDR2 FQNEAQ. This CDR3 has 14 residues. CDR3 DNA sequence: TGTGCCAGCAGCACCGGACAGGGTTTTGAAAAACTGTTTTTT. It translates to CASSTGQGFEKLFF.

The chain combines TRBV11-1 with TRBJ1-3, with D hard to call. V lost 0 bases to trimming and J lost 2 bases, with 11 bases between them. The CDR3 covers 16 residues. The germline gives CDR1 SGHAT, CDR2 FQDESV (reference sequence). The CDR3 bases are TGTGCCAGCAGCTTAGCGCAGGCAGTCCCTGGAAACACCATATATTTT. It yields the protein CASSLAQAVPGNTIYF.

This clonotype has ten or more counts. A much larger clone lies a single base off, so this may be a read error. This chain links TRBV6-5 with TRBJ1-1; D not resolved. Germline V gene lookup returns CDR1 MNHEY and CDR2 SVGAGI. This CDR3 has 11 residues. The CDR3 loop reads CAGSTNTEAFF. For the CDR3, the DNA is TGTGCCGGCAGTACGAACACTGAAGCTTTCTTT.

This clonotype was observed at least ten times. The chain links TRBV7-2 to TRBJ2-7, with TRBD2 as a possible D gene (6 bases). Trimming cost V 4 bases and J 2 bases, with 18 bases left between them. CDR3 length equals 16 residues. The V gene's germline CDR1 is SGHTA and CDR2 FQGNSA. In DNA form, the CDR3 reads TGTGCCAGCAGCTCCCCCGTGGGAGGCCCTCCCTACGAGCAGTACTTC. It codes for CASSSPVGGPPYEQYF.

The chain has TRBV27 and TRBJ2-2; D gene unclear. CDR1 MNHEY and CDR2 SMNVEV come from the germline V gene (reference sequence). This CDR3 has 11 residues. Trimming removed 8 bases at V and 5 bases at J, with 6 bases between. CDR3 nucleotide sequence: TGTGCCAGCGCGGAAACCGGGGAGCTGTTTTTT. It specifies CASAETGELFF.

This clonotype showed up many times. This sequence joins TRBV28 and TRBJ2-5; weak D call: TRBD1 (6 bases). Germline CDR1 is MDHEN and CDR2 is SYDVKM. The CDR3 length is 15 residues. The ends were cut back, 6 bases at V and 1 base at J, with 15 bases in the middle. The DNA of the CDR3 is TGTGCCAGCAGGCACGGTGGACAGTTCCAAGAGACCCAGTACTTC. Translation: CASRHGGQFQETQYF.

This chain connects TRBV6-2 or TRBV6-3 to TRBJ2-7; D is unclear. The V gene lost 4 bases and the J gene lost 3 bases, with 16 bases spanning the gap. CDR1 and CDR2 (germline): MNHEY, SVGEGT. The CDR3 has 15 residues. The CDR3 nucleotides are TGTGCCAGCAGTTCGCTCCGCTCGACTGTCTACGAGCAGTACTTC. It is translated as CASSSLRSTVYEQYF.

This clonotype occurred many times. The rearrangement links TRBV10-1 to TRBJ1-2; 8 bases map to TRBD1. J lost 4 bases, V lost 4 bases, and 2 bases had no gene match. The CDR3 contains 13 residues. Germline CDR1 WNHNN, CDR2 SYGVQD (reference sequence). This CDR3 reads CASSAGTGYGYTF. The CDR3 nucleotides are TGCGCCAGCAGTGCCGGGACAGGCTATGGCTACACCTTC.